These 25 T cell receptor beta chains were sequenced from one sample in a study of OX40 agonist ivuxolimab in advanced cancers. Clones were sequenced by immunoSEQ multiplex PCR, and TCRdb holds only the in-frame ones, with some missing. The sample lists 25,000 to 30,000 clones; approximately 86% were seen once. The specimen comprised CD4+ or CD8+ T cells sorted from blood, sampled in a trial of the OX40 agonist ivuxolimab. These receptor sequences come from an adult with an advanced solid tumor such as melanoma, head and neck, liver or kidney cancer.

The V and J genes are TRBV29-1 and TRBJ1-1; 7 positions match TRBD1. With V trimmed by 7 bases and J by 8 bases, 10 bases remained unmatched. The CDR3 totals 12 residues. Germline lookup yields CDR1 SQVTM and CDR2 ANQGSEA. CDR3 nucleotide sequence: TGCAGCGCCTACCGGGACAGTGGCGAAGCTTTCTTT. Its translation: CSAYRDSGEAFF.

V and J are TRBV11-2 and TRBJ2-5; D gene ambiguous. Looked up from germline, CDR1 is SGHAT and CDR2 is FQNNGV. There are 17 residues in the CDR3. V gave up 4 bases and J gave up 0 bases, with 18 bases separating them. CDR3 DNA sequence: TGTGCCAGCAGCTGGGGTAAGGCCCGTGGGGACCAAGAGACCCAGTACTTC. Its translation: CASSWGKARGDQETQYF.

The genes are TRBV27 and TRBJ2-1, with unresolved D. The CDR3 spans 13 residues. Germline V gives CDR1 MNHEY, CDR2 SMNVEV (reference sequence). V was cut by 5 bases and J by 2 bases, with 7 bases left in between. DNA of the CDR3: TGTGCCAGCAGTGGCAACACCTACAATGAGCAGTTCTTC. This codes for CASSGNTYNEQFF.

V and J are TRBV5-1 and TRBJ2-2; TRBD1 matches at 9 bases. The CDR3 runs to 15 residues. V lost 2 bases and J lost 7; bases outside the gene matches: 6. The germline V gene encodes CDR1 SGHRS and CDR2 YFSETQ. This chain's CDR3 is CASSFTGGAVGELFF. CDR3 coding DNA: TGCGCCAGCAGCTTTACAGGGGGCGCGGTCGGGGAGCTGTTTTTT. Full variable domain (rest looked up from reference TRBV5-1 and TRBJ2-2): KAGVTQTPRYLIKTRGQQVTLSCSPISGHRSVSWYQQTPGQGLQFLFEYFSETQRNKGNFPGRFSGRQFSNSRSEMNVSTLELGDSALYLCASSFTGGAVGELFFGEGSRLTVL.

This clone came up once. This chain joins TRBV7-8 and TRBJ1-5; D may be TRBD1 (6 bases). V was trimmed by 5 bases and J by 3 bases, leaving 11 bases between them. Germline assignment: CDR1 SGHVS and CDR2 FQNEAQ. This CDR3 spans 14 amino acids. CDR3 nucleotide sequence: TGTGCCAGCAGCCCGAGGACAGCCAATCAGCCCCAGCATTTT. Its translation is CASSPRTANQPQHF.

The rearrangement uses TRBV4-1 and TRBJ1-2; D possibly corresponds to TRBD1 (5 bases). Germline CDR1 MGHRA, CDR2 YSYEKL. This CDR3 contains 15 residues. Trimming removed 1 base from V and 0 bases from J, with 9 bases in between. CDR3 DNA: TGCGCCAGCAGCCAAGTGCGAGGGGCTAACTATGGCTACACCTTC. It is translated as CASSQVRGANYGYTF.

The chain carries TRBV6-1 and TRBJ1-1, with 7 bases matching TRBD1. From germline, CDR1 is MNHNS and CDR2 SASEGT. This CDR3 region has 11 residues. V lost 5 bases and J lost 6; bases outside the gene matches: 0. CDR3 residues: CASSTGAEAFF. CDR3 nucleotides: TGTGCCAGCAGTACAGGGGCTGAAGCTTTCTTT.

The chain couples TRBV13 to TRBJ2-7, with TRBD1 as a possible D gene (6 bases). There are 16 residues in the CDR3. The V and J ends lost 6 bases and 4 bases respectively, with 22 bases between them. The germline V gene encodes CDR1 PRHDT and CDR2 FYEKMQ (reference sequence). The DNA of the CDR3 is TGTGCCAGCAGTTATGGACAGTTAGGGACCTCGTACGAGCAGTACTTC. Translating gives CASSYGQLGTSYEQYF. Based on the CDR3 plus reference TRBV13 and TRBJ2-7, the full variable domain is AAGVIQSPRHLIKEKRETATLKCYPIPRHDTVYWYQQGPGQDPQFLISFYEKMQSDKGSIPDRFSAQQFSDYHSELNMSSLELGDSALYFCASSYGQLGTSYEQYFGPGTRLTVT.

The CDR3 sequence: CASSQYRHTVNEKLFF. The CDR3 nucleotides read TGTGCCAGCAGCCAATATCGACACACCGTTAATGAAAAACTGTTTTTT. The chain combines TRBV27 with TRBJ1-4, with D uncertain. This CDR3 is 16 amino acids long. CDR1 and CDR2 from the germline V gene are MNHEY and SMNVEV (reference sequence). V shed 6 bases and J shed 4 bases, with 18 bases lying between them.

The chain combines TRBV27 with TRBJ2-7; D may be TRBD1 or TRBD2 (5 bases each). V was pared by 3 bases and J by 5 bases, with 11 bases between. Germline CDR1 reads MNHEY; CDR2 reads SMNVEV (reference sequence). This CDR3 region has 13 residues. This chain's CDR3 is CASSFGGRNEQYF. The CDR3 bases are TGTGCCAGCAGTTTTGGGGGAAGGAACGAGCAGTACTTC.

The chain joins TRBV6-1 to TRBJ2-5, with unresolved D. Germline V CDR1 and CDR2: MNHNS, SASEGT. Trimming pared 2 bases from V and 0 bases from J, leaving 10 bases between. The CDR3 extends over 15 amino acids. The CDR3 region has the DNA TGTGCCAGCAGTGAAATGCGGAACAACCAAGAGACCCAGTACTTC. It is translated as CASSEMRNNQETQYF.

The V and J genes are TRBV10-2 and TRBJ2-5; D uncertain. The DNA matches TRBJ2-7 better at its end, which makes the J call doubtful. CDR1 and CDR2 from the germline V gene are WSHSY and SAAADI. This CDR3 comprises 12 residues. CDR3 DNA: TGCGCCAGCAGTGAGACGGGCTACGAGCAGTACTTC. Its protein product is CASSETGYEQYF.

J is TRBJ1-2 and V is TRBV19; D remains unclear. The CDR3 contains 15 residues. Deletions cut 9 bases from V and 1 base from J, with 18 bases between. Per the germline V gene, CDR1 is LNHDA and CDR2 is SQIVND (reference sequence). The CDR3 here is CARASYWEYNYGYTF. In DNA, the CDR3 is TGTGCCAGGGCCTCCTATTGGGAATATAACTATGGCTACACCTTC.

V and J are TRBV12-2 and TRBJ2-7. TRBV12-2 is recorded as a pseudogene. The CDR3 runs to 11 residues. The CDR3 nucleotides read TGTGCCAGCCTAGGGGGGTACGAGCAGTACTTC. Residues: CASLGGYEQYF.

CDR3 loop: CASTLRGRREETQYF. The DNA for the CDR3 is TGTGCCAGCACCCTTCGAGGTCGGCGGGAAGAGACCCAGTACTTC. The V and J genes are TRBV7-2 and TRBJ2-5; D is perhaps TRBD2 (5 bases). This CDR3 is 15 amino acids long. Germline V gene lookup returns CDR1 SGHTA and CDR2 FQGNSA. V lost 7 bases, J lost 3 bases, and 18 bases lay in between. Looking up the rest from reference TRBV7-2 and TRBJ2-5 gives the full variable domain: GAGVSQSPSNKVTEKGKDVELRCDPISGHTALYWYRQSLGQGLEFLIYFQGNSAPDKSGLPSDRFSAERTGGSVSTLTIQRTQQEDSAVYLCASTLRGRREETQYFGPGTRLLVL.

V gene TRBV6-5 combines with J gene TRBJ1-1; possibly TRBD1 for D (5 bases). The V and J ends lost 2 bases and 5 bases respectively, with 15 bases between them. The CDR3 is made up of 15 amino acids. CDR1 and CDR2 from the germline V gene are MNHEY and SVGAGI. The CDR3 nucleotides read TGTGCCAGCAGTTACCTGCAGGGTGGTCGGACTGAAGCTTTCTTT. It encodes CASSYLQGGRTEAFF.

The rearrangement joins TRBV2 to TRBJ2-5; 8 bases are a match to TRBD2. In germline, CDR1 is SNHLY, CDR2 FYNNEI. The junction had 2 bases not matched to a gene; V was cut back by 8 bases and J by 0 bases. This CDR3 region has 13 residues. The CDR3: CASPGGDQETQYF. Written as DNA, the CDR3 is TGTGCCAGCCCGGGGGGGGACCAAGAGACCCAGTACTTC.

The genes are TRBV11-2 and TRBJ2-3; D remains ambiguous. Trimming shortened V by 1 base and J by 4 bases, and 3 bases separated the two germline ends. There are 12 residues in the CDR3. The germline CDR1 and CDR2 sequences are SGHAT and FQNNGV. In DNA form, the CDR3 reads TGTGCCAGCAGCTTAGCCCCAGATACGCAGTATTTT. This codes for CASSLAPDTQYF.

The V gene is TRBV5-4, the J gene TRBJ1-2; D perhaps matches TRBD1 (6 bases). The germline V gene has CDR1 SGHNT and CDR2 YYREEE (reference sequence). V shed 4 bases and J shed 6 bases, with 13 bases lying between them. This CDR3 is built from 13 residues. Written as DNA, the CDR3 is TGTGCCAGCAGCCCGGGGGGCGCCCATGGCTACACCTTC. It yields the protein CASSPGGAHGYTF.

Here the CDR3 reads CASRTGTSLHF. CDR3 sequence (DNA): TGTGCCAGCAGGACAGGGACATCCCTCCACTTT. J is TRBJ1-6 and V is TRBV6-5; TRBD1 matches 7 bases. Germline trimming cut 6 bases from V and 14 bases from J; bases unmatched to any gene: 4. The germline V gene has CDR1 MNHEY and CDR2 SVGAGI. The CDR3 has 11 amino acids.

This clone was detected a few times. The V and J genes are TRBV6-5 and TRBJ2-7; 8 positions agree with TRBD1. Trimming cost V 0 bases and J 2 bases; bases outside gene matches: 0. The CDR3 has 14 amino acids. The germline gives CDR1 MNHEY, CDR2 SVGAGI. This CDR3 is CASSYSQGAYEQYF. The CDR3, as DNA: TGTGCCAGCAGTTACTCACAGGGGGCCTACGAGCAGTACTTC.

The chain links TRBV27 to TRBJ2-1; 8 nucleotides align to TRBD2. V shed 5 bases and J 7 bases; nucleotides not matched to a gene: 10. The CDR3 contains 15 residues. Germline CDR1 and CDR2: MNHEY and SMNVEV (reference sequence). The CDR3 DNA sequence: TGTGCCAGCAGTCACGGGACTAGTGGGAAGAATGAGCAGTTCTTC. Amino acid sequence: CASSHGTSGKNEQFF.

V usage is TRBV9 and J usage is TRBJ1-4, with TRBD1 as a possible D gene (5 bases). Trimming took 1 base from V and 14 from J, leaving 12 bases between them. The CDR3 spans 12 residues. Germline assignment: CDR1 SGDLS and CDR2 YYNGEE. The CDR3 bases are TGTGCCAGCAGCGTAAACCAGGGCCGGCTGTTTTTT. Translated, it gives CASSVNQGRLFF.

The gene calls are TRBV7-9 and TRBJ2-4; 7 bases agree with TRBD1. V was clipped by 3 bases and J by 2 bases; unmatched bases: 4. In germline, CDR1 is SEHNR, CDR2 FQNEAQ (reference sequence). This CDR3 region has 15 residues. Here the CDR3 reads CASSLTGQTKNIQYF. In DNA form, the CDR3 reads TGTGCCAGCAGCTTGACAGGGCAAACCAAAAACATTCAGTACTTC.

The DNA for the CDR3 is TGTGCCAGCAGTTACTCGATTTATGGCAATCAGCCCCAGCATTTT. Translation gives CASSYSIYGNQPQHF. The genes are TRBV6-5 and TRBJ1-5, with D hard to call. V dropped 0 bases and J dropped 2 bases, with 8 bases sitting between them. Per the germline V gene, CDR1 is MNHEY and CDR2 is SVGAGI. This CDR3 region has 15 residues.